The next 14 T cell receptor beta chains were all read from a single sample in a study of beta chain features in type 1 diabetes (dated 2018 in TCRdb). Library method: the immunoSEQ multiplex PCR assay. The High Capacity cDNA Reverse Transcription Kit was used to reverse transcribe all of the isolated RNA, meaning that expressed TCRB transcripts were what got sequenced. Not all clones reach the TCRdb copy of this immuneACCESS table, which keeps in-frame sequences only. Checked studies attribute under half of the gap to unresolved V genes and leave the rest unexplained. The sample profile shows tens of thousands of clones; roughly 30% of them were found once. Approximately 0.45% of the sample rests with the top ten. Sequencing used stem cell memory CD4+ T cells from blood. The cell subset or site label of this sample denotes: stem cell-like memory CD4+ T cells. Every receptor here comes from a woman between 18 and 29 years old in good health.

The V and J genes are TRBV18 and TRBJ2-3; a weak D match, TRBD2 (6 bases). Trimming removed 5 bases at V and 3 bases at J, with 15 bases between. Germline V CDR1 and CDR2: KGHSH, LQKENI. The CDR3 runs to 15 residues. The CDR3 loop reads CASSSSLGGTDTQYF. The DNA of the CDR3 is TGTGCCAGCTCATCCTCATTGGGGGGAACAGATACGCAGTATTTT.

CDR3 residues: CASSRSDREYGYTF. CDR3 in DNA: TGTGCCAGCAGCCGGTCGGACAGGGAGTATGGCTACACCTTC. J is TRBJ1-2 and V is TRBV5-5, with 8 bases that match TRBD1. Germline trimming cut 4 bases from V and 5 bases from J; bases unmatched to any gene: 7. Germline-derived CDR1 and CDR2 are SGHKS and YYEKEE (reference sequence). The CDR3 contains 14 residues.

The V gene is TRBV4-2, the J gene TRBJ2-7; D is unresolved. Trimming cost V 0 bases and J 0 bases, with 12 bases left between them. In germline, CDR1 is LGHNA, CDR2 YNFKEQ. There are 16 residues in the CDR3. The CDR3 DNA sequence: TGTGCCAGCAGCCAAGATCCTGGCCCTAGCTCCTACGAGCAGTACTTC. Protein: CASSQDPGPSSYEQYF.

The chain links TRBV18 to TRBJ1-4, with D possibly TRBD1 on 6 matching bases. Germline assignment: CDR1 KGHSH and CDR2 LQKENI. CDR3 length equals 17 residues. V was shortened by 4 bases and J by 5 bases, with 20 bases between the two germline ends. As DNA, the CDR3 is TGTGCCAGCTCACGGGTCTACGCGGGGGACAAAAATGAAAAACTGTTTTTT. It encodes CASSRVYAGDKNEKLFF.

V and J are TRBV18 and TRBJ1-3, with TRBD1 matching over 8 bases. This CDR3 spans 16 amino acids. Germline V CDR1 and CDR2: KGHSH, LQKENI. The junction had 7 bases not matched to a gene; V was cut back by 6 bases and J by 0 bases. The CDR3 bases are TGTGCCAGCTCCGAAGGACAGGGTAGCTCTGGAAACACCATATATTTT. Its translation is CASSEGQGSSGNTIYF.

As DNA, the CDR3 is TGTGCCAGCAGCTTCCGACAGGGGGCAACTGGAAACACCATATATTTT. This codes for CASSFRQGATGNTIYF. The chain has TRBV13 and TRBJ1-3; 10 bases are a match to TRBD1. The trim removed 3 bases at V and 2 bases at J, leaving 4 bases unmatched. CDR3 size: 16 residues. The V gene's germline CDR1 is PRHDT and CDR2 FYEKMQ (reference sequence).

This chain links TRBV4-1 with TRBJ1-5; D perhaps matches TRBD1 (5 bases). Germline V gene lookup returns CDR1 MGHRA and CDR2 YSYEKL. The CDR3 has 14 amino acids. Trimming pared 4 bases from V and 0 bases from J, leaving 7 bases between. CDR3 DNA: TGCGCCAGCAGCCCTGGACATAGCAATCAGCCCCAGCATTTT. It codes for CASSPGHSNQPQHF.

V usage is TRBV2 and J usage is TRBJ2-1; 9 bases line up with TRBD1. Germline assignment: CDR1 SNHLY and CDR2 FYNNEI. With 5 bases clipped from V and 2 bases from J, the junction kept 7 bases outside the gene matches. This CDR3 spans 16 amino acids. CDR3 region: CASSNYRGQAYNEQFF. The CDR3 DNA reads as TGTGCCAGCAGTAATTACAGGGGGCAAGCCTACAATGAGCAGTTCTTC.

The chain combines TRBV19 with TRBJ2-3; D perhaps matches TRBD2 (6 bases). V lost 4 bases, J lost 1 base, and 9 bases lay in between. Germline loops: CDR1 LNHDA, CDR2 SQIVND (reference sequence). This CDR3 contains 14 residues. CDR3: CASSSQRGTDTQYF. The CDR3 bases are TGTGCCAGTAGTAGTCAGCGGGGCACAGATACGCAGTATTTT.

V usage is TRBV6-5 and J usage is TRBJ1-1, with 9 bases aligning to TRBD1. V shed 6 bases and J 5 bases; nucleotides not matched to a gene: 4. Germline V gene sequence: CDR1 MNHEY, CDR2 SVGAGI. The CDR3 totals 13 residues. The CDR3 DNA sequence: TGTGCCAGCAGACGGGACAGGGTTACTGAAGCTTTCTTT. Protein product: CASRRDRVTEAFF.

The rearrangement uses TRBV5-1 and TRBJ2-6; possibly TRBD1 for D (6 bases). Germline CDR1 and CDR2: SGHRS and YFSETQ. The CDR3 has 15 amino acids. Trimming took 2 bases from V and 0 from J, leaving 6 bases between them. The CDR3: CASSLGGSGANVLTF. CDR3 nucleotide sequence: TGCGCCAGCAGCTTAGGGGGCTCTGGGGCCAACGTCCTGACTTTC.

This rearrangement joins TRBV14 to TRBJ2-7; D gene unclear. V was clipped by 1 base and J by 7 bases, with 11 bases between them. The CDR3 length is 13 residues. CDR1 and CDR2 (germline): SGHDN, FVKESK. CDR3 region: CASSQGPLGEQYF. DNA of the CDR3: TGTGCCAGCAGCCAAGGACCTCTCGGGGAGCAGTACTTC.

This chain joins TRBV4-3 and TRBJ2-1; 12 positions agree with TRBD2. The CDR3 contains 17 residues. The J segment lost 7 bases and the V segment lost 0 bases, leaving 7 bases of the junction unmatched. Germline CDR1 reads LGHNA; CDR2 reads YSLEER. CDR3 bases: TGCGCCAGCAGCCAAGACGGGACTAGCGGGTACCGGAATGAGCAGTTCTTC. This translates into CASSQDGTSGYRNEQFF.

As for this clone: Because the CDR3's place on the DNA is in doubt, the DNA is left out and the CDR3 is given as listed by TCRdb. The chain carries TRBV2 and TRBJ1-1; the D call TRBD1 from the table was never checked on the DNA. Germline values: CDR1 SNHLY, CDR2 FYNNEI. The CDR3 length equals 12 residues, ends included. The CDR3 spells CASSWGQGNKFF.